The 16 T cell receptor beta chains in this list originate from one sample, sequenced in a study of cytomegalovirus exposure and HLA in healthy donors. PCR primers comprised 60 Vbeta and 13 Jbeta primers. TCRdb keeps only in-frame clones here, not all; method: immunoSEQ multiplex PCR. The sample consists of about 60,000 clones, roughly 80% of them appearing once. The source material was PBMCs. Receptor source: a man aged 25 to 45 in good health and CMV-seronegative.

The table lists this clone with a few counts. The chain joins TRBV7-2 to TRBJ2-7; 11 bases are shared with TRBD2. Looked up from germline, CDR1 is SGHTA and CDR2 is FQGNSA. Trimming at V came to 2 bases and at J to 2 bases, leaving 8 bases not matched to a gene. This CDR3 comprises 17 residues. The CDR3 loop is CASSLYPGTSGPYEQYF. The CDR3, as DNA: TGTGCCAGCAGCTTATACCCCGGGACTAGCGGCCCCTACGAGCAGTACTTC.

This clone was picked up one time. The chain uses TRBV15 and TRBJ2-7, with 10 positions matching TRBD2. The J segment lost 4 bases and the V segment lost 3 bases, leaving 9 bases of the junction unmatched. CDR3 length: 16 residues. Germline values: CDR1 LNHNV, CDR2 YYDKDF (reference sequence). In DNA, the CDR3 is TGTGCCACCAGCAGGCTTTTGTCTAGCGGGAGTTACGAGCAGTACTTC. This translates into CATSRLLSSGSYEQYF. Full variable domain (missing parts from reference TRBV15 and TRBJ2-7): DAMVIQNPRYQVTQFGKPVTLSCSQTLNHNVMYWYQQKSSQAPKLLFHYYDKDFNNEADTPDNFQSRRPNTSFCFLDIRSPGLGDTAMYLCATSRLLSSGSYEQYFGPGTRLTVT.

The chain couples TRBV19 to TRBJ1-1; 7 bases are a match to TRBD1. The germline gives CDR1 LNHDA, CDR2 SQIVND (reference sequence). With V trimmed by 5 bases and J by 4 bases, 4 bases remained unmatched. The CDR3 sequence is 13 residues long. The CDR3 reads CASSWRQGTEAFF. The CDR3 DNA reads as TGTGCCAGTAGTTGGAGACAGGGCACTGAAGCTTTCTTT.

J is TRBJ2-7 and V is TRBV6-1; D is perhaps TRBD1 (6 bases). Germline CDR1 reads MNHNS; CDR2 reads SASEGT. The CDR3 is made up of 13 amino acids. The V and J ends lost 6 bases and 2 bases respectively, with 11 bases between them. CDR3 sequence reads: CASSSQGTYEQYF. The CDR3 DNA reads TGTGCCAGCAGCTCACAGGGAACCTACGAGCAGTACTTC.

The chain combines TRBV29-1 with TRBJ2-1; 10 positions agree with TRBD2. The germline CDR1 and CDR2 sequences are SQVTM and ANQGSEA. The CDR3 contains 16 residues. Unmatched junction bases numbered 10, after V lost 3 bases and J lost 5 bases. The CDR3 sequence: CSVDRSGRDLNNEQFF. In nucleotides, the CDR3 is TGCAGCGTTGATAGGAGCGGGAGGGACCTTAACAATGAGCAGTTCTTC.

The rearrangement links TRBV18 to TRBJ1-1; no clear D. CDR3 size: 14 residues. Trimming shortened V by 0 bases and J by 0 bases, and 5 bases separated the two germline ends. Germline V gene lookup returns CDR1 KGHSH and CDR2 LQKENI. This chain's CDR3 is CASSPPSMNTEAFF. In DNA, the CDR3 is TGTGCCAGCTCACCACCTTCCATGAACACTGAAGCTTTCTTT. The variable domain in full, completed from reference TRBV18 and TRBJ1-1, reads NAGVMQNPRHLVRRRGQEARLRCSPMKGHSHVYWYRQLPEEGLKFMVYLQKENIIDESGMPKERFSAEFPKEGPSILRIQQVVRGDSAAYFCASSPPSMNTEAFFGQGTRLTVV.

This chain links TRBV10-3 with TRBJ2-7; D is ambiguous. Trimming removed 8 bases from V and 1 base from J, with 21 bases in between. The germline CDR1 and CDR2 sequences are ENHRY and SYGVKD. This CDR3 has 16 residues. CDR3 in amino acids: CAIASRIGTGSYEQYF. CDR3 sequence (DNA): TGTGCCATCGCTTCAAGGATAGGTACCGGGTCCTACGAGCAGTACTTC.

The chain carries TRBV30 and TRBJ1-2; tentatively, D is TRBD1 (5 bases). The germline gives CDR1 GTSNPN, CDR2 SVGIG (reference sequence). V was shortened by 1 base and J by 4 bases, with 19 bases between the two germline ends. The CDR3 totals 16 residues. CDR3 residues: CAWSDPRGRDIYGYTF. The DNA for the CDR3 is TGTGCCTGGAGTGACCCAAGGGGCCGAGACATCTATGGCTACACCTTC.

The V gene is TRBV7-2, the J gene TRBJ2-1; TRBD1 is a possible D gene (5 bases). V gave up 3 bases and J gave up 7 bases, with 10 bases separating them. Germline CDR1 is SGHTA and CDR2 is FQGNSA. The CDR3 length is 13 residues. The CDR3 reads CASSFLQANEQFF. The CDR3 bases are TGTGCCAGCAGCTTTCTACAGGCGAATGAGCAGTTCTTC.

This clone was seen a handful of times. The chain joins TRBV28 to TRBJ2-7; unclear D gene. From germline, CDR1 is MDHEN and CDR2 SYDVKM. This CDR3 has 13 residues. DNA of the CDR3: TGTGGATCTAACGGGTCCCCCTCCTACGAGCAGTACTTC. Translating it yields CGSNGSPSYEQYF. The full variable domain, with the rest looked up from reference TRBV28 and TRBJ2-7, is DVKVTQSSRYLVKRTGEKVFLECVQDMDHENMFWYRQDPGLGLRLIYFSYDVKMKEKGDIPEGYSVSREKKERFSLILESASTNQTSMYLCGSNGSPSYEQYFGPGTRLTVT.

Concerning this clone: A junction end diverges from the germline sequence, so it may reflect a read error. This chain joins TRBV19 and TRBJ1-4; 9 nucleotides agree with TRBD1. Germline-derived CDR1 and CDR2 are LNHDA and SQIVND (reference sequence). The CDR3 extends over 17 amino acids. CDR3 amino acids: CTSSIDGPGQGREKLFF. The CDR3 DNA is TGTACCAGTAGTATAGACGGACCGGGACAGGGAAGGGAAAAACTGTTTTTT.

The CDR3 nucleotides are TGCGCCAGCAGCTTGGCGGGACTAGTCGAGCAGTACTTC. Its translation: CASSLAGLVEQYF. The chain links TRBV5-1 to TRBJ2-5; 8 positions match TRBD2. The DNA end is a closer match to TRBJ2-7, so the J assignment may be wrong. This CDR3 region has 13 residues. The germline CDR1 and CDR2 sequences are SGHRS and YFSETQ.

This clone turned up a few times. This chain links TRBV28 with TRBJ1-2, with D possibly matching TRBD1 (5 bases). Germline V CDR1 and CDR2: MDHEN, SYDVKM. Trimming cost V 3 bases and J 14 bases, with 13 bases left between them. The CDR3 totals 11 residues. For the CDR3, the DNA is TGTGCCAGCAGTTTGGGCAGGGCTTCGACCTTC. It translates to CASSLGRASTF.

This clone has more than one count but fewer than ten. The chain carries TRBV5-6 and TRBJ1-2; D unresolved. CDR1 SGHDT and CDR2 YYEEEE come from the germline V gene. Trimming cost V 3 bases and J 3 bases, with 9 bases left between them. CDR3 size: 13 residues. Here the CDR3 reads CASSSDTDYGYTF. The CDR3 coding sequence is TGTGCCAGCAGCTCTGACACTGACTATGGCTACACCTTC.

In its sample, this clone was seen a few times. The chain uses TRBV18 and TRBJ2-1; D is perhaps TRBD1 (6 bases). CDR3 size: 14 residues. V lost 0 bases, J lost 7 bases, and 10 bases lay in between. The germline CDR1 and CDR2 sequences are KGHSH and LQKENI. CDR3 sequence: CASSPPNDRNEQFF. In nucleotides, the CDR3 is TGTGCCAGCTCACCACCTAATGACAGGAATGAGCAGTTCTTC.

The CDR3 protein is CASSEAARHPHGAFF. For the CDR3, the DNA is TGTGCCAGCAGTGAAGCGGCTCGACACCCCCACGGAGCTTTCTTT. The rearrangement joins TRBV2 to TRBJ1-1; no reliable D call. The germline CDR1 and CDR2 sequences are SNHLY and FYNNEI. The ends were cut back, 0 bases at V and 10 bases at J, with 18 bases in the middle. The CDR3 has 15 amino acids.